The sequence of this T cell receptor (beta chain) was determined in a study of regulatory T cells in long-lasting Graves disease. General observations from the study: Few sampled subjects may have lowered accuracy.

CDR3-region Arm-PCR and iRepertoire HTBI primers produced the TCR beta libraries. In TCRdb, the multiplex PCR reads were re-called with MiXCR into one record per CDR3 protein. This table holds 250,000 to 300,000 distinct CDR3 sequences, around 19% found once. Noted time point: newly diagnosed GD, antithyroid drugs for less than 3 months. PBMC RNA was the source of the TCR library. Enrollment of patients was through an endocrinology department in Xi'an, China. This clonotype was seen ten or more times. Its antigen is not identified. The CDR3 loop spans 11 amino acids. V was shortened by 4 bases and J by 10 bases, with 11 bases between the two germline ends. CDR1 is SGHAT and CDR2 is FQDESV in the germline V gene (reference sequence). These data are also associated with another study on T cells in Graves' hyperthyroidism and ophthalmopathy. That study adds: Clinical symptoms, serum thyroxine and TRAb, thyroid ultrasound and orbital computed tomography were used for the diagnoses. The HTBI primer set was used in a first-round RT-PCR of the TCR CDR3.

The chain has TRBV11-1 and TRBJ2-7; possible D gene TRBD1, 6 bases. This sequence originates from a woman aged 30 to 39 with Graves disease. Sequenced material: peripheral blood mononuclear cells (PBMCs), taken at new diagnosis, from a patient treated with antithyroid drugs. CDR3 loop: CASSSTGLQYF. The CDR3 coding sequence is TGTGCCAGCAGCTCCACAGGGTTACAGTACTTC.